What follows are 10 T cell receptor beta chains derived from one specimen sequenced in a study of blood T cell repertoires in COVID-19. Data came from immunoSEQ multiplex PCR; TCRdb stores just in-frame clones and leaves some out. The profile covers some 320,000 clones, with approximately 85% appearing a single time and 7.2% taken by the ten largest. Sequenced sample: peripheral blood. Every receptor here comes from a human donor in a cohort sampled during active COVID-19.

The chain has TRBV6-5 and TRBJ1-2, with 7 bases aligning to TRBD1. The CDR3 length is 13 residues. CDR1 is MNHEY, CDR2 SVGAGI, per germline. With V trimmed by 4 bases and J by 3 bases, 2 bases remained unmatched. The CDR3 coding sequence is TGTGCCAGCAGTTTGACAGGGCACTATGGCTACACCTTC. Protein product: CASSLTGHYGYTF.

This clone was seen a few times. This rearrangement joins TRBV12-3 or TRBV12-4 to TRBJ2-3, with D hard to call. The CDR3 has 12 amino acids. V was cut by 6 bases and J by 6 bases, with 10 bases left in between. CDR3 loop: CASRRPGDTQYF. The CDR3 DNA is TGTGCCAGCAGGCGGCCCGGGGATACGCAGTATTTT.

This clone was observed a single time. The CDR3 reads CASSPDRALFFGGYTF. CDR3 nucleotides: TGTGCCAGCAGCCCGGACAGGGCTTTGTTTTTCGGTGGCTACACCTTC. This sequence joins TRBV14 and TRBJ1-2, with 8 bases lining up with TRBD1. Trimming removed 4 bases from V and 7 bases from J; junction bases left unmatched: 14. CDR1 is SGHDN and CDR2 is FVKESK in the germline V gene. CDR3 length equals 16 residues.

This chain joins TRBV27 and TRBJ1-3; 7 nucleotides agree with TRBD1. Germline CDR1 MNHEY, CDR2 SMNVEV (reference sequence). With V trimmed by 5 bases and J by 3 bases, 7 bases remained unmatched. CDR3 length: 15 residues. The CDR3 spells CASSVTGQSGNTIYF. The CDR3 nucleotides read TGTGCCAGCAGTGTAACGGGACAGAGTGGAAACACCATATATTTT.

The chain uses TRBV6-2 or TRBV6-3 and TRBJ2-3, with 8 bases fitting TRBD1. Germline lookup yields CDR1 MNHEY and CDR2 SVGEGT. CDR3 size: 15 residues. Losses at the gene ends were 5 bases for V and 3 bases for J; bases not matched to a gene: 7. This chain's CDR3 is CASSPGQGRTDTQYF. The CDR3 region has the DNA TGTGCCAGCAGTCCCGGACAGGGCCGGACAGATACGCAGTATTTT.

V gene TRBV6-5 combines with J gene TRBJ1-2; TRBD1 agrees at 7 bases. J lost 7 bases, V lost 8 bases, and 13 bases had no gene match. Looked up from germline, CDR1 is MNHEY and CDR2 is SVGAGI. The CDR3 has 14 residues. CDR3 sequence (DNA): TGTGCCAGCGCCCTTAGCAGGGGGAATGGTGGCTACACCTTC. Its protein product is CASALSRGNGGYTF.

The chain has TRBV5-5 and TRBJ2-7; TRBD1 might be the D (5 bases). This CDR3 region has 14 residues. CDR1 SGHKS and CDR2 YYEKEE come from the germline V gene (reference sequence). V lost 2 bases and J 1 base, leaving 10 bases between the germline ends. DNA for the CDR3: TGTGCCAGCAGCTTTATAAAGGGGTCCTACGAGCAGTACTTC. Protein sequence: CASSFIKGSYEQYF.

This clone was detected only a few times. Other DNA sequences of this sample code for an identical CDR3. The CDR3: CSAPDRGGYTF. CDR3 DNA: TGCAGTGCTCCAGACAGGGGCGGCTACACCTTC. The chain is built from TRBV20-1 and TRBJ1-2, with 8 nucleotides matching TRBD1. The CDR3 consists of 11 residues. The V and J ends lost 5 bases and 8 bases, in that order; junction bases with no gene match: 4. Germline loops: CDR1 DFQATT, CDR2 SNEGSKA (reference sequence).

The rearrangement uses TRBV24-1 and TRBJ2-2; 7 positions match TRBD1. The ends lost 9 bases at V and 8 bases at J; junction bases unmatched: 2. The germline V gene has CDR1 KGHDR and CDR2 SFDVKD. The CDR3 has 11 amino acids. CDR3 bases: TGTGCCACCTCGGACAGGGGGGAGCTGTTTTTT. This encodes CATSDRGELFF.

This clone was seen once. The chain has TRBV6-5 and TRBJ2-2; D uncertain. The germline CDR1 and CDR2 sequences are MNHEY and SVGAGI. This CDR3 spans 11 amino acids. V gave up 8 bases and J gave up 6 bases, with 7 bases separating them. CDR3 loop: CASPVPGELFF. The CDR3 nucleotides read TGTGCCAGCCCGGTCCCCGGGGAGCTGTTTTTT.